The sequence of this TCR beta chain was determined in a study of T-cell reconstitution after alpha-beta-depleted transplantation in children (dated by TCRdb to about 2016). At the level of the whole study: Using TCR repertoire profiling, the study quantitatively followed how T-cell immune reconstitution unfolded in children after TCRalphabeta/CD19-depleted allogeneic hematopoietic cell transplantation. General study outcomes and caveats: In some patients, the high TCRbeta diversity seen at day 60 was put down to recipient T cells and intrathymic progenitors that had survived conditioning. Apparently early alphabetaT-cell count recovery about two months after transplant reportedly relied on only several hundred rapidly expanded clones derived from non-depleted graft cells. Over the following months the frequencies of hyperexpanded clones went down, and after one year T-cell counts and TCRbeta diversity were mostly credited to newly produced T cells.

Inclusive of the bounding cysteine and phenylalanine, the CDR3 is 15 residues long. The CDR3 DNA has 45 bases and is translated from base 1. Deletion took 5 bases off V and 0 bases off J, with a span of 8 bases between the germline ends. The germline V gene (reference sequence) supplies CDR1 SEHNR and CDR2 FQNEAQ. At least ten counts were recorded for this clonotype. The antigen this receptor binds is unknown. The input lacks base qualities; no much larger clone sits a single base away. The treatment or condition label here, explained by the study, means: allogeneic hematopoietic cell transplantation with graft depleted of TCRalphabeta T cells and CD19 B cells. Transplant recipients were children who received TCRalphabeta/CD19-depleted allogeneic hematopoietic cell grafts. The method was PCR. For sequencing, an Illumina HiSeq 2500 was employed. Molecular barcoding was employed in the preparation of TCR libraries, with unique molecular identifiers being used to normalize TCRbeta repertoire quantification. TCRdb itself trimmed the public reads at Q25 with fastp, ran MiXCR and retained productive beta chains. Each CDR3 protein gets just one entry, which takes the most common genes and DNA from the rows behind it. This sample gives hundreds of thousands of distinct CDR3 sequences in total; under 15% of them show up just once. The top ten clones comprise 0.79% of the sample.

The chain couples TRBV7-9 to TRBJ1-6; the D gene is unclear. The material was PBMCs, obtained before TCRalphabeta/CD19-depleted stem cell transplant. The TCR comes from a girl aged 2 to 9 with congenital amegakaryocytic thrombocytopenia, due to receive a stem cell transplant. The bases are TGTGCCAGCAGCGCATTTGGCTCCTATAATTCACCCCTCCACTTT. Its translation reads: CASSAFGSYNSPLHF.